A single sample is the source of the 23 T cell receptor beta chains below, sequenced in a study of blood T cell repertoires in COVID-19. Generated by immunoSEQ multiplex PCR, the TCRdb table keeps only in-frame clones and is missing some. Of roughly 16,000 clones in the sample, 80% to 90% were seen once. The sequenced material came from peripheral blood. All receptors derive from an older man with acute or convalescent COVID-19.

This sequence joins TRBV6-5 and TRBJ1-4; TRBD1 matches 7 bases. In germline, CDR1 is MNHEY, CDR2 SVGAGI. Unmatched junction bases numbered 6, after V lost 0 bases and J lost 8 bases. There are 15 residues in the CDR3. For the CDR3, the DNA is TGTGCCAGCAGTTACTCTGAGAGGGGGCGCGAAAAACTGTTTTTT. The encoded protein is CASSYSERGREKLFF.

This chain links TRBV12-5 with TRBJ1-6; D remains ambiguous. Trimming took off 2 bases at V and 0 bases at J, with 14 bases between the two ends. CDR1 and CDR2 (germline): LGHNT, FRNRAP. The CDR3 extends over 18 amino acids. CDR3: CASGLFGGRGSYNSPLHF. The CDR3 nucleotides are TGTGCTAGTGGTTTGTTCGGCGGGCGGGGCTCCTATAATTCACCCCTCCACTTT.

This chain connects TRBV11-3 to TRBJ2-5, with 8 bases aligning to TRBD2. Germline V CDR1 and CDR2: SGHNT, YENEEA. The V segment lost 5 bases and the J segment 4 bases; nucleotides outside the gene matches: 6. The CDR3 spans 14 residues. The chain's CDR3 is CASSRSGGGETQYF. The CDR3 DNA follows: TGTGCCAGCAGCCGCAGCGGGGGAGGAGAGACCCAGTACTTC.

This clone was counted once. J is TRBJ2-7 and V is TRBV5-8, with D unresolved. The V end lost 2 bases, the J end lost 7 bases, and 13 bases lay between the germline ends. CDR3 length equals 13 residues. CDR1 and CDR2 (germline): SGHTS, YDEGEE. The CDR3: CASSFSMNWEQYF. The CDR3 DNA sequence: TGTGCCAGCAGCTTTTCGATGAACTGGGAGCAGTACTTC. Variable domain in full (rest from reference TRBV5-8 and TRBJ2-7): EAGVTQSPTHLIKTRGQQATLRCSPISGHTSVYWYQQALGLGLQFLLWYDEGEERNRGNFPPRFSGRQFPNYSSELNVNALELEDSALYLCASSFSMNWEQYFGPGTRLTVT.

The chain couples TRBV5-8 to TRBJ2-7, with 7 bases that match TRBD1. The CDR3 totals 14 residues. Trimming at V came to 3 bases and at J to 7 bases, leaving 10 bases not matched to a gene. Germline V lookup: CDR1 SGHTS, CDR2 YDEGEE. CDR3 nucleotide sequence: TGTGCCAGCAGCTCGGGACAGCGGTTCTCGGAGCAGTACTTC. Protein: CASSSGQRFSEQYF.

The rearrangement joins TRBV2 to TRBJ2-5; TRBD1 aligns across 9 bases. J was trimmed by 5 bases and V by 6 bases; bases with no gene match: 13. The V gene's germline CDR1 is SNHLY and CDR2 FYNNEI. The CDR3 length is 16 residues. In nucleotides, the CDR3 is TGTGCCAGCAGGGGACGAAGGACAGGGGAGGGGGAGACCCAGTACTTC. Translating it yields CASRGRRTGEGETQYF.

This rearrangement joins TRBV30 to TRBJ2-3; no clear D. The length of the CDR3 is 17 residues. Trimming removed 0 bases at V and 2 bases at J, with 18 bases between. Germline V lookup: CDR1 GTSNPN, CDR2 SVGIG (reference sequence). The CDR3 here is CAWSVGLALGYTDTQYF. The DNA of the CDR3 is TGTGCCTGGAGTGTAGGCCTTGCTCTGGGCTACACAGATACGCAGTATTTT.

The chain employs TRBV6-5 and TRBJ1-2; D may be TRBD1 (5 bases). V was trimmed by 6 bases and J by 4 bases, leaving 12 bases between them. Germline V gene lookup returns CDR1 MNHEY and CDR2 SVGAGI. The CDR3 runs to 13 residues. CDR3 in DNA: TGTGCCAGCAGGGCAGCAGGGATCTATGGCTACACCTTC. Its translation is CASRAAGIYGYTF.

The rearrangement uses TRBV9 and TRBJ2-3; 7 nucleotides align to TRBD2. The V and J ends lost 4 bases and 3 bases, in that order; junction bases with no gene match: 11. Germline-derived CDR1 and CDR2 are SGDLS and YYNGEE. This CDR3 is 16 amino acids long. In DNA form, the CDR3 reads TGTGCCAGCAGCCCCAGCGGGGAGGTAAGAACAGATACGCAGTATTTT. Protein: CASSPSGEVRTDTQYF.

The CDR3 nucleotides read TGTGCCAGCAGCCCCGGGACAGGGGTTGAAGATACGCAGTATTTT. It yields the protein CASSPGTGVEDTQYF. The gene calls are TRBV5-8 and TRBJ2-3, with TRBD1 matching over 10 bases. The CDR3 has 15 amino acids. Trimming removed 4 bases from V and 5 bases from J; junction bases left unmatched: 7. The germline gives CDR1 SGHTS, CDR2 YDEGEE.

In this sample, this clone turned up once. V is TRBV2 and J is TRBJ1-6; possibly TRBD1 for D (5 bases). Trimming stripped 6 bases from V and 9 bases from J, with 15 bases between. Germline V gene lookup returns CDR1 SNHLY and CDR2 FYNNEI. This CDR3 region has 14 residues. The CDR3: CASRGQGQGSPLHF. In DNA form, the CDR3 reads TGTGCCAGCAGAGGTCAGGGCCAGGGTTCACCCCTCCACTTT.

This chain links TRBV5-4 with TRBJ2-3; the match to TRBD1 covers 8 bases. J was trimmed by 5 bases and V by 1 base; bases with no gene match: 0. Germline CDR1 reads SGHNT; CDR2 reads YYREEE (reference sequence). The CDR3 has 13 amino acids. As DNA, the CDR3 is TGTGCCAGCAGCTTGACAGGGGGAGATACGCAGTATTTT. As protein: CASSLTGGDTQYF.

CDR3 bases: TGCGCCAGCAGCTTGGCCGGGACAGATTATGGCTACACCTTC. This sequence encodes CASSLAGTDYGYTF. The chain recombines TRBV5-1 with TRBJ1-2; 7 positions agree with TRBD1. There are 14 residues in the CDR3. J was trimmed by 5 bases and V by 0 bases; bases with no gene match: 4. Germline V gene lookup returns CDR1 SGHRS and CDR2 YFSETQ.

V is TRBV4-1 and J is TRBJ2-7, with D possibly being TRBD2 (5 bases). V lost 1 base to trimming and J lost 3 bases, with 19 bases between them. Germline CDR1 and CDR2: MGHRA and YSYEKL. The CDR3 runs to 17 residues. The CDR3 spells CASSQGLTGKGGYEQYF. CDR3 nucleotides: TGCGCCAGCAGCCAAGGTTTGACGGGGAAAGGTGGCTACGAGCAGTACTTC.

This sequence joins TRBV5-4 and TRBJ1-1; D not resolved. The CDR3 sequence is 13 residues long. Germline CDR1 is SGHNT and CDR2 is YYREEE (reference sequence). V was cut by 1 base and J by 3 bases, with 7 bases left in between. CDR3 loop: CASSLIGDTEAFF. DNA for the CDR3: TGTGCCAGCAGCTTGATTGGAGACACTGAAGCTTTCTTT.

This sequence joins TRBV19 and TRBJ1-3; D is ambiguous. CDR3 size: 14 residues. Per germline, CDR1 LNHDA and CDR2 SQIVND (reference sequence). Trimming stripped 10 bases from V and 2 bases from J, with 15 bases between. The CDR3 sequence: CATAGSGAGNTIYF. The CDR3 DNA follows: TGTGCCACCGCCGGGTCCGGGGCTGGAAACACCATATATTTT.

The chain couples TRBV29-1 to TRBJ1-1, with D unclear. Germline V lookup: CDR1 SQVTM, CDR2 ANQGSEA. Between the trimmed V and J ends, which lost 4 bases and 0 bases, there was a span of 6 bases. This CDR3 spans 12 amino acids. This CDR3 reads CSVGSMNTEAFF. The CDR3 DNA is TGCAGCGTTGGTAGTATGAACACTGAAGCTTTCTTT.

The chain employs TRBV5-1 and TRBJ1-1; TRBD1 agrees at 9 bases. Germline CDR1 is SGHRS and CDR2 is YFSETQ. This CDR3 contains 14 residues. J gave up 9 bases and V 4 bases, and 10 bases lay outside the gene matches. In DNA form, the CDR3 reads TGCGCCAGCAGCCCCCGGACAGGGGAAACTAAAGCTTTCTTT. Residues: CASSPRTGETKAFF.

The genes are TRBV6-6 and TRBJ1-1, with 7 bases lining up with TRBD1. Germline lookup yields CDR1 MNHNY and CDR2 SVGAGI (reference sequence). This CDR3 region has 14 residues. V lost 5 bases to trimming and J lost 4 bases; unmatched junction nucleotides: 7. CDR3: CASSPQGGRTEAFF. CDR3 DNA sequence: TGTGCCAGCAGTCCTCAGGGGGGACGCACTGAAGCTTTCTTT.

J is TRBJ2-5 and V is TRBV19; the D is unclear. Germline assignment: CDR1 LNHDA and CDR2 SQIVND (reference sequence). This CDR3 comprises 13 residues. V was cut by 2 bases and J by 2 bases, with 6 bases left in between. CDR3 protein: CASSIISQETQYF. The DNA of the CDR3 is TGTGCCAGTAGTATAATCAGTCAAGAGACCCAGTACTTC.

The chain recombines TRBV18 with TRBJ2-6; 7 nucleotides match TRBD1. Trimming removed 3 bases from V and 0 bases from J; junction bases left unmatched: 8. The CDR3 has 18 residues. The germline gives CDR1 KGHSH, CDR2 LQKENI. For the CDR3, the DNA is TGTGCCAGCTCACCCTTGACAGGGTCCAGCTCTGGGGCCAACGTCCTGACTTTC. Translating gives CASSPLTGSSSGANVLTF.

The rearrangement joins TRBV29-1 to TRBJ1-2; D is possibly TRBD1 (5 bases). Trimming stripped 1 base from V and 4 bases from J, with 13 bases between. This CDR3 region has 14 residues. Germline CDR1 reads SQVTM; CDR2 reads ANQGSEA. CDR3 amino acids: CSVEGQTASYGYTF. The CDR3 region has the DNA TGCAGCGTTGAAGGTCAGACAGCCTCCTATGGCTACACCTTC.

The genes are TRBV18 and TRBJ1-1; 7 positions match TRBD1. V was pared by 3 bases and J by 2 bases, with 6 bases of the junction left unmatched. The CDR3 has 15 residues. Germline V gene lookup returns CDR1 KGHSH and CDR2 LQKENI. The DNA of the CDR3 is TGTGCCAGCTCACCCCCGACAGGGATTAACACTGAAGCTTTCTTT. Protein: CASSPPTGINTEAFF.